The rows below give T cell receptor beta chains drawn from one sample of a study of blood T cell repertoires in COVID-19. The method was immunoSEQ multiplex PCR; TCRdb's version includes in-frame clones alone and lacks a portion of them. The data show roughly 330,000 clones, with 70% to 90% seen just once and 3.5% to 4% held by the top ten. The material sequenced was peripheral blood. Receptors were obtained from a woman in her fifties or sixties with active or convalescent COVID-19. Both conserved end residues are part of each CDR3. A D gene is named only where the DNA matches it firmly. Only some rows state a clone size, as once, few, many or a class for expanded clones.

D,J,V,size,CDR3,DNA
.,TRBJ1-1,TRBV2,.,CASSPQGNTEAFF,TGTGCCAGCAGTCCTCAGGGGAACACTGAAGCTTTCTTT
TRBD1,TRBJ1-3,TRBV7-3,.,CASSLLPPGTGGAGNTIYF,TGTGCCAGCAGCTTACTTCCCCCGGGGACAGGGGGCGCTGGAAACACCATATATTTT
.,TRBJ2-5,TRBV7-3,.,CASSLGQGAETQYF,TGTGCCAGCAGCTTAGGTCAGGGTGCGGAGACCCAGTACTTC
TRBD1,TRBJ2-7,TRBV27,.,CASSWDRTSYEQYF,TGTGCCAGCAGTTGGGACAGGACCTCCTACGAGCAGTACTTC
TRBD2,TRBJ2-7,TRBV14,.,CASSKRLAGGPYEQYF,TGTGCCAGCAGCAAAAGACTAGCGGGAGGGCCCTACGAGCAGTACTTC
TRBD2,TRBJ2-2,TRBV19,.,CASSVGGTSFGTGELFF,TGTGCCAGTAGTGTTGGAGGGACTAGCTTTGGAACCGGGGAGCTGTTTTTT
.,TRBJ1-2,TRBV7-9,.,CASSLAFTEGVYGYTF,TGTGCCAGCAGCTTAGCGTTCACAGAAGGGGTCTATGGCTACACCTTC
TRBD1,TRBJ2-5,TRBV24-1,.,CATSDSTGGKETQYF,TGTGCCACCAGTGACTCGACAGGGGGAAAAGAGACCCAGTACTTC
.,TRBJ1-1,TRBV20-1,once,CSASRSAEAFF,TGCAGTGCTAGCAGAAGTGCTGAAGCTTTCTTT
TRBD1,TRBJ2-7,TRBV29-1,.,CSVKRDSNYEQYF,TGCAGCGTGAAAAGGGACAGTAACTACGAGCAGTACTTC
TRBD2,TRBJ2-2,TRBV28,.,CASRLAGASGTGELFF,TGTGCCAGCAGACTAGCGGGAGCGAGTGGTACCGGGGAGCTGTTTTTT
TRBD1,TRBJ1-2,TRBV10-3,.,CAISETWTGGKDGYTF,TGTGCCATCAGTGAGACTTGGACAGGGGGAAAAGATGGCTACACCTTC
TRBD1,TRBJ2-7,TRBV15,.,CATSRQMTTGGSYEQYF,TGTGCCACCAGCAGACAAATGACGACAGGGGGCTCCTACGAGCAGTACTTC
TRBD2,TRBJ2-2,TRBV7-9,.,CASSLGSSGSVGELFF,TGTGCCAGCAGCTTAGGATCTAGCGGGAGTGTCGGGGAGCTGTTTTTT
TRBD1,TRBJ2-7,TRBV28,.,CASLTTGQGGYEQYF,TGTGCCAGCCTAACAACGGGACAGGGAGGATACGAGCAGTACTTC
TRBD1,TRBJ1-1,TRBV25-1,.,CASVKSGGNTEAFF,TGTGCCAGCGTTAAATCAGGGGGGAACACTGAAGCTTTCTTT
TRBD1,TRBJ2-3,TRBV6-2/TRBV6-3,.,CASSSGQGSTDTQYF,TGTGCCAGCAGTTCCGGACAGGGAAGCACAGATACGCAGTATTTT
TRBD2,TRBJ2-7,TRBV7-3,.,CASSLPGLAGEYEQYF,TGTGCCAGCAGCTTACCTGGACTAGCGGGTGAGTACGAGCAGTACTTC
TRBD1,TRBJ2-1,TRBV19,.,CASSTSGQPIPYNEQFF,TGTGCCAGTAGTACCTCGGGACAGCCTATACCCTACAATGAGCAGTTCTTC
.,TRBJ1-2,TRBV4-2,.,CASSPGPGDGYGYTF,TGTGCCAGCAGCCCTGGGCCAGGGGACGGCTATGGCTACACCTTC
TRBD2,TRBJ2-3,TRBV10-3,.,CATRPPAGGDTQYF,TGTGCCACCCGGCCCCCAGCGGGAGGAGATACGCAGTATTTT
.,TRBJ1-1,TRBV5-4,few,CASGDRNTEAFF,TGTGCCAGCGGTGACAGGAACACTGAAGCTTTCTTT
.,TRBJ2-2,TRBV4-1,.,CASSQELTFTGELFF,TGCGCCAGCAGCCAAGAACTCACTTTTACCGGGGAGCTGTTTTTT
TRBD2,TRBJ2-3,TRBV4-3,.,CASSQEAGRSADTQYF,TGCGCCAGCAGCCAAGAAGCGGGACGATCGGCAGATACGCAGTATTTT
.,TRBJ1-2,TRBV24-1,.,CATSDPGYGYTF,TGTGCCACCAGTGATCCGGGATATGGCTACACCTTC
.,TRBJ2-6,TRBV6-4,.,CASSDRLDSSGANVLTF,TGTGCCAGCAGTGACAGATTGGACAGCTCTGGGGCCAACGTCCTGACTTTC
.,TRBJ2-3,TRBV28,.,CATEGVTDTQYF,TGTGCCACTGAGGGAGTCACAGATACGCAGTATTTT
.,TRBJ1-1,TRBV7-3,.,CASSLGGENTEAFF,TGTGCCAGCAGCCTAGGCGGGGAGAACACTGAAGCTTTCTTT
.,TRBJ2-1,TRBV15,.,CATSRARDSNNEQFF,TGTGCCACCAGCAGAGCCCGGGACTCTAACAATGAGCAGTTCTTC
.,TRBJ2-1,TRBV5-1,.,CASSTGYNEQFF,TGCGCCAGCAGCACAGGCTACAATGAGCAGTTCTTC
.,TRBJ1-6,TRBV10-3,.,CAIRTDSSYNSPLHF,TGTGCCATCCGAACCGACAGCTCCTATAATTCACCCCTCCACTTT
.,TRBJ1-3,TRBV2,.,CASSSQRVGFGNTIYF,TGTGCCAGCAGTTCGCAGAGGGTGGGTTTCGGAAACACCATATATTTT
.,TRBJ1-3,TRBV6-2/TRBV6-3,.,CASSTEQRNTIYF,TGTGCCAGCAGCACCGAACAGAGAAACACCATATATTTT
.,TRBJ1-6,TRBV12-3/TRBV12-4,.,CASSLGGNSPLHF,TGTGCCAGCAGTTTGGGGGGGAATTCACCCCTCCACTTT
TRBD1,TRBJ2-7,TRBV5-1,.,CASSSTGGSYEQYF,TGCGCCAGCAGCTCGACAGGGGGTTCCTACGAGCAGTACTTC
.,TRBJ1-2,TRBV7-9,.,CASTSSWQVHGYTF,TGTGCCAGCACCTCAAGTTGGCAGGTTCATGGCTACACCTTC
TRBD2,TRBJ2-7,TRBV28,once,CASSVLSRGLAGTYEQYF,TGTGCCAGCAGTGTACTAAGTCGGGGACTAGCGGGAACCTACGAGCAGTACTTC
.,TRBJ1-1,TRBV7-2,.,CASSPWAGARSEAFF,TGTGCCAGCAGCCCATGGGCAGGGGCTCGCTCTGAAGCTTTCTTT
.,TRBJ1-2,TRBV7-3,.,CASSLKGRRF,TGTGCCAGCAGCTTAAAAGGCAGGCGCTTC
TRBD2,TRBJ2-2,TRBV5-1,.,CASSLRLAGGPNTGELFF,TGCGCCAGCAGCTTAAGACTAGCGGGAGGGCCGAACACCGGGGAGCTGTTTTTT
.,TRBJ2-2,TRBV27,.,CASRGTPGGIGELFF,TGTGCCAGCAGGGGGACTCCAGGGGGAATCGGGGAGCTGTTTTTT
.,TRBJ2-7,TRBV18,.,CASSPKPYEQYF,TGTGCCAGCTCACCAAAGCCATACGAGCAGTACTTC
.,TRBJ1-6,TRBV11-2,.,CASSFWHLQNSPLHF,TGTGCCAGCAGCTTTTGGCACCTCCAGAATTCACCCCTCCACTTT
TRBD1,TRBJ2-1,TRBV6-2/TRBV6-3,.,CASSNPVDRRYNEQFF,TGTGCCAGCAGTAATCCCGTGGACAGGAGATACAATGAGCAGTTCTTC
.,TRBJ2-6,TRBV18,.,CASSPYGGSSGANVLTF,TGTGCCAGCTCACCATATGGGGGGTCCTCTGGGGCCAACGTCCTGACTTTC
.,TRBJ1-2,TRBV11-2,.,CASSIGHSYGYTF,TGTGCCAGCAGCATCGGACATTCCTATGGCTACACCTTC
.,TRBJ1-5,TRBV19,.,CASSEYSGSNQPQHF,TGTGCCAGTAGTGAGTATTCGGGTAGCAATCAGCCCCAGCATTTT
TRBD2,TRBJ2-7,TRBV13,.,CASSRLAILAPQEQYF,TGTGCCAGCAGCCGACTAGCGATCCTCGCTCCTCAAGAGCAGTACTTC
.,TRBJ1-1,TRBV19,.,CASRTRQYPEAFF,TGTGCCAGTAGGACTCGACAGTATCCAGAAGCTTTCTTT